Sequencing of this TCR beta chain was carried out in a study of Ad26.COV2.S vaccination and SARS-CoV-2 variants. Whole-study context: Into the muscle, Ad26.COV2.S was dosed once or twice, 56 days apart.

The V end lost 5 bases, the J end lost 6 bases, and 8 bases lay between the germline ends. Germline assignment: CDR1 SGHTS and CDR2 YDEGEE. The length of the CDR3 is 11 residues. This sample's treatment: roughly 18 received Ad26.COV2.S at low or high dose, single or two shots; 5 received placebo; per-sample allocation not given. The samples date from day 63 after the first vaccine or placebo injection. The donor was a Boston adult aged 18-55 years. Details on this clone: Antigen unknown.

The data were produced by immunoSEQ multiplex PCR, yet TCRdb's version contains in-frame clones alone and is incomplete. The table lists about 440,000 clones, about 92% of them singletons. Findings and caveats of the study: TCR breadth and depth estimates may have understated total T cell responses. Reports say spike-specific CD8+ and CD4+ T cell responses covered substantial breadth after vaccination.

The sequencing here drew on peripheral blood, taken in a trial of Ad26.COV2.S vaccine versus placebo. The chain carries TRBV5-8 and TRBJ1-1; D possibly corresponds to TRBD1 (5 bases). The sequence was collected from a person aged 18-65 years who received the Ad26.COV2.S COVID-19 vaccine or a placebo. CDR3 bases: TGTGCCAGCAGGGGCAGGGCTGAAGCTTTCTTT. It specifies CASRGRAEAFF.